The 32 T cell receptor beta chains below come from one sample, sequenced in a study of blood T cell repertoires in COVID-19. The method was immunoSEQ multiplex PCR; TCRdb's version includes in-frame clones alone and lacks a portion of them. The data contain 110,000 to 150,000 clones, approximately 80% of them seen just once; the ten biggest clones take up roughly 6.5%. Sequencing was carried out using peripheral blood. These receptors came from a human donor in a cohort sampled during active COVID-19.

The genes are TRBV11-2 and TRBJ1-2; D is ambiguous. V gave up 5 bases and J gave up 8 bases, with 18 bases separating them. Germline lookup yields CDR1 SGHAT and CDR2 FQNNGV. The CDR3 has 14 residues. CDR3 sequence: CASSPGRNSGGYTF. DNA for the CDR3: TGTGCCAGCAGCCCCGGACGGAATAGCGGGGGCTACACCTTC.

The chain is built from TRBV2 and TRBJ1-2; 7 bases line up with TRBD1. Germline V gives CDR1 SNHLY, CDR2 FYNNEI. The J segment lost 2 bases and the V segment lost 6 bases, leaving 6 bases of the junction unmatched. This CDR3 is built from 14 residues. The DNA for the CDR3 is TGTGCCAGCAGACTCAGACAGGGAAACTATGGCTACACCTTC. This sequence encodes CASRLRQGNYGYTF.

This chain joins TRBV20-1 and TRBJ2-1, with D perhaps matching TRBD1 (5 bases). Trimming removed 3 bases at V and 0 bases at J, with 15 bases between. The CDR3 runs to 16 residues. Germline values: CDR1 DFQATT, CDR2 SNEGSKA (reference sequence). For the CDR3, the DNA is TGCAGTGCTAGTAGGGGCAGCCTGAACTCCTACAATGAGCAGTTCTTC. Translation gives CSASRGSLNSYNEQFF.

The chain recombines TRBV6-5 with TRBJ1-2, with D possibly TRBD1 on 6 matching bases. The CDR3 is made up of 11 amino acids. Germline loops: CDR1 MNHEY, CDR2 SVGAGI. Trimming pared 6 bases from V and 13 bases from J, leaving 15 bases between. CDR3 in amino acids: CASSARTACTF. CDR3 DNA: TGTGCCAGCAGCGCGAGGACAGCTTGCACCTTC.

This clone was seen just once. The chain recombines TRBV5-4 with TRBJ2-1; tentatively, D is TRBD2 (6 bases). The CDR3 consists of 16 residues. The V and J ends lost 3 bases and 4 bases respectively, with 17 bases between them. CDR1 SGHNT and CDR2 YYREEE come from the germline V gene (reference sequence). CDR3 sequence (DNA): TGTGCCAGCAGCTCCCGGCGGGGACTCAGTTACAATGAGCAGTTCTTC. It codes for CASSSRRGLSYNEQFF.

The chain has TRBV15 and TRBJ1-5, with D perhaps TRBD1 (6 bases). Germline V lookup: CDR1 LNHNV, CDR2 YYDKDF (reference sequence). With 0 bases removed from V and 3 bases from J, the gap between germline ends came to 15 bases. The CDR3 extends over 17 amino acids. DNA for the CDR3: TGTGCCACCAGCAGAGATGGCCGAGGGGGTATCAATCAGCCCCAGCATTTT. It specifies CATSRDGRGGINQPQHF.

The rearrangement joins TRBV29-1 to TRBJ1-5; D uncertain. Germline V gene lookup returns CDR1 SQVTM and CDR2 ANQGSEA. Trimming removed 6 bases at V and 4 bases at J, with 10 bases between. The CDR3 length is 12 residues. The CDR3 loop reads CSVLYGNQPQHF. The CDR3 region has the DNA TGCAGCGTCCTATACGGGAATCAGCCCCAGCATTTT.

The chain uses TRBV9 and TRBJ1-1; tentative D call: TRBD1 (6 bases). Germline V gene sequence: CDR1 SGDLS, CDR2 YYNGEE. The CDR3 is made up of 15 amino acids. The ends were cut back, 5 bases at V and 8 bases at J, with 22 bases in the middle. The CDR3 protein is CASSPFVGGAPEAFF. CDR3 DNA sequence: TGTGCCAGCAGTCCCTTCGTGGGGGGGGCTCCCGAAGCTTTCTTT.

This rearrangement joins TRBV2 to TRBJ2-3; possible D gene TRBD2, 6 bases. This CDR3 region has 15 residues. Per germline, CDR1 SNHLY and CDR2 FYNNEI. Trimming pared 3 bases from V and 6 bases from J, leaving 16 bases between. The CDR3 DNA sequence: TGTGCCAGCAGTGAGGAAAGGCTAGCGAAGGATACGCAGTATTTT. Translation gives CASSEERLAKDTQYF. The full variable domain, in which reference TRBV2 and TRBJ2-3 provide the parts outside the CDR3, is EPEVTQTPSHQVTQMGQEVILRCVPISNHLYFYWYRQILGQKVEFLVSFYNNEISEKSEIFDDQFSVERPDGSNFTLKIRSTKLEDSAMYFCASSEERLAKDTQYFGPGTRLTVL.

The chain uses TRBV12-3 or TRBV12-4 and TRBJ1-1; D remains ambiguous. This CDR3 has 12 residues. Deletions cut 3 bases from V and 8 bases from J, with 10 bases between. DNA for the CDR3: TGTGCCAGCAGTTTCCATTTAAGCGAAGCTTTCTTT. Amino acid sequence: CASSFHLSEAFF.

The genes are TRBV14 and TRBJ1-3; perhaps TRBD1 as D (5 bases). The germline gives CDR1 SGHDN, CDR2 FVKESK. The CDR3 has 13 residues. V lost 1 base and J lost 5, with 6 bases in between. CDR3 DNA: TGTGCCAGCAGCCAAGCAGGGCGAAACACCATATATTTT. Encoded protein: CASSQAGRNTIYF.

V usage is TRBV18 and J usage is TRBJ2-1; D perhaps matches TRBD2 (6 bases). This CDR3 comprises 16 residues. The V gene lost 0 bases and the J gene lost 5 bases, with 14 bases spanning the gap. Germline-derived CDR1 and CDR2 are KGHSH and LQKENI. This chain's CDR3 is CASSPPTRGSHNEQFF. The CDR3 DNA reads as TGTGCCAGCTCACCACCCACCCGGGGGTCACACAATGAGCAGTTCTTC.

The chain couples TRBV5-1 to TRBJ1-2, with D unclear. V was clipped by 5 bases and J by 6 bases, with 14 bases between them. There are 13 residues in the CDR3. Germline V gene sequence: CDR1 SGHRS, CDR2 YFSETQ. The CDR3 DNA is TGCGCCAGCAGGCCGGAATGGCGGGATGGCTACACCTTC. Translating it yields CASRPEWRDGYTF.

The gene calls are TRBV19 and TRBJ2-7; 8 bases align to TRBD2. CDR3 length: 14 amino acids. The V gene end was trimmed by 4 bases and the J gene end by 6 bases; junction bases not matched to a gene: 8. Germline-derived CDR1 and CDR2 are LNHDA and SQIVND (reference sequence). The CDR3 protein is CASSTPTSVGEQYF. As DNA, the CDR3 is TGTGCCAGTAGTACCCCGACTAGCGTAGGCGAGCAGTACTTC.

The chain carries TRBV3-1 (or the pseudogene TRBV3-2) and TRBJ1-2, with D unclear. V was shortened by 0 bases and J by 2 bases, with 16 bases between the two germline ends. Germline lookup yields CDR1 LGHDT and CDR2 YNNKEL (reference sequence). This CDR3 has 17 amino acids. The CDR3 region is CASSQDTLRSPNYGYTF. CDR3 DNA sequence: TGTGCCAGCAGCCAAGATACCCTGAGGAGCCCCAACTATGGCTACACCTTC.

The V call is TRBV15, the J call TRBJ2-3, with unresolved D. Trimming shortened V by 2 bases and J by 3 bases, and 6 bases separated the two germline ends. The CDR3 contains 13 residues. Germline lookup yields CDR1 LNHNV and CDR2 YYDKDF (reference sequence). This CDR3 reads CATSRPTTDTQYF. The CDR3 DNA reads TGTGCCACCAGCAGACCCACAACAGATACGCAGTATTTT.

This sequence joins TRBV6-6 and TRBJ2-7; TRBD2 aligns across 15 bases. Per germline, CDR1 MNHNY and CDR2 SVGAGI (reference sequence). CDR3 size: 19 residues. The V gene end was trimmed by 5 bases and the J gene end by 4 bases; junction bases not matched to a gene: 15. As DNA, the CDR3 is TGTGCCAGCAGTCAACCGGGACTAGCGGGGGGCACAGGAAATTACGAGCAGTACTTC. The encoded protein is CASSQPGLAGGTGNYEQYF.

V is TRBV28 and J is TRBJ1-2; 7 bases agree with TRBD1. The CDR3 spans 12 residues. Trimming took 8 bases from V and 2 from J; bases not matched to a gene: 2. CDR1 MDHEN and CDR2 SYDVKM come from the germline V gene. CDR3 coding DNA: TGTGCCAGCCGGGACAGCAACTATGGCTACACCTTC. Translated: CASRDSNYGYTF.

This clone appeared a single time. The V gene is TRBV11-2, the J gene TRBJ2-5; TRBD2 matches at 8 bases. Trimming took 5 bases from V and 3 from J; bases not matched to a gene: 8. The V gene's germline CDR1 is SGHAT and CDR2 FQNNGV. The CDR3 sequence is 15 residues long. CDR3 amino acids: CASSQQGLVKETQYF. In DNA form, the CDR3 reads TGTGCCAGCAGCCAACAGGGACTAGTGAAAGAGACCCAGTACTTC. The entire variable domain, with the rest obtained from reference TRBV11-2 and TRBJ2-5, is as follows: EAGVAQSPRYKIIEKRQSVAFWCNPISGHATLYWYQQILGQGPKLLIQFQNNGVVDDSQLPKDRFSAERLKGVDSTLKIQPAKLEDSAVYLCASSQQGLVKETQYFGPGTRLLVL.

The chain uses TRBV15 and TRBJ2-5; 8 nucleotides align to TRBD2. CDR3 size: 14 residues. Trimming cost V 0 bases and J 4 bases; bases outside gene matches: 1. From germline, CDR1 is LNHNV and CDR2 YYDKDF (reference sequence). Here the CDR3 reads CATSRDGLAETQYF. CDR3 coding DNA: TGTGCCACCAGCAGAGATGGACTAGCAGAGACCCAGTACTTC.

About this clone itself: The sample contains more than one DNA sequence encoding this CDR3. The CDR3: CASSRQGQETQYF. CDR3 in DNA: TGCGCCAGCAGCAGACAGGGACAAGAGACCCAGTACTTC. This rearrangement joins TRBV5-1 to TRBJ2-5, with 7 bases aligning to TRBD1. Germline CDR1 SGHRS, CDR2 YFSETQ. V lost 4 bases to trimming and J lost 2 bases; unmatched junction nucleotides: 2. This CDR3 contains 13 residues. Complete variable domain (other parts from reference TRBV5-1 and TRBJ2-5): KAGVTQTPRYLIKTRGQQVTLSCSPISGHRSVSWYQQTPGQGLQFLFEYFSETQRNKGNFPGRFSGRQFSNSRSEMNVSTLELGDSALYLCASSRQGQETQYFGPGTRLLVL.

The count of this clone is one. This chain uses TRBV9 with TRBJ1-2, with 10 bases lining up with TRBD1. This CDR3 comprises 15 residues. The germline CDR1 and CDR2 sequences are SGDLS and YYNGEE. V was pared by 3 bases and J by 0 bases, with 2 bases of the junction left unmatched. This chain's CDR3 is CASSAGTGANYGYTF. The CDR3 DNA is TGTGCCAGCAGCGCCGGGACAGGGGCTAACTATGGCTACACCTTC.

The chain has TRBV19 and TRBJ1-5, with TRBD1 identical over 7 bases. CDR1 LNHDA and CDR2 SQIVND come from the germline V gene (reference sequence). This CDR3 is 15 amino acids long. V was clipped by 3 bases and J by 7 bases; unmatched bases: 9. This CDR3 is CASSIPYRGRQPQHF. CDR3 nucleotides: TGTGCCAGTAGTATCCCCTACAGGGGTCGACAGCCCCAGCATTTT.

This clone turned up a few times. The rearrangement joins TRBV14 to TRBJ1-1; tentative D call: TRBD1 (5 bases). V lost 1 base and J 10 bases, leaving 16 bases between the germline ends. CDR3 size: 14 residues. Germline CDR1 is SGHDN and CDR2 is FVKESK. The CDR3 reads CASSQVQGTPGAFF. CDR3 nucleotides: TGTGCCAGCAGCCAAGTTCAGGGTACCCCTGGAGCTTTCTTT.

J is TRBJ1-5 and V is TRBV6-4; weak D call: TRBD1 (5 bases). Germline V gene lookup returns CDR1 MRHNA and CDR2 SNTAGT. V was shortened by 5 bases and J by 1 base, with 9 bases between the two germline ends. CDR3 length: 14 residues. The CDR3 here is CASSPDRSNQPQHF. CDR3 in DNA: TGTGCCAGCAGTCCCGACAGAAGCAATCAGCCCCAGCATTTT.

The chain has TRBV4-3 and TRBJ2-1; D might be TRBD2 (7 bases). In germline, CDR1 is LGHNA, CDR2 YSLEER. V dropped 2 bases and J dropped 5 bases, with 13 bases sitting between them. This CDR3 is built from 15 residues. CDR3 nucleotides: TGCGCCAGCAGCCAATCGGCGGGGGCGCACAATGAGCAGTTCTTC. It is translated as CASSQSAGAHNEQFF.

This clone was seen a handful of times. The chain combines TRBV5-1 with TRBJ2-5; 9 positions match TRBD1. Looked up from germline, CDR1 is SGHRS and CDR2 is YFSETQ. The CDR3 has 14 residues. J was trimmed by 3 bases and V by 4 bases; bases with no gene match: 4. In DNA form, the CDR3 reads TGCGCCAGCAGCACCTGGACAGGGGAAGAGACCCAGTACTTC. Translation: CASSTWTGEETQYF.

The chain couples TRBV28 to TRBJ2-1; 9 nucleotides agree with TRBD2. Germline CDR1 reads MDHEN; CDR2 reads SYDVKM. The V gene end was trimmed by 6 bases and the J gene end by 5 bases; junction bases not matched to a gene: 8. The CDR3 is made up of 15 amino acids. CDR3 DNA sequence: TGTGCCAGCAGCTCCCCGGGACTAGCTAACAATGAGCAGTTCTTC. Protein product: CASSSPGLANNEQFF. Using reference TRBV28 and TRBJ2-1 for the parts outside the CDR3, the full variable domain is DVKVTQSSRYLVKRTGEKVFLECVQDMDHENMFWYRQDPGLGLRLIYFSYDVKMKEKGDIPEGYSVSREKKERFSLILESASTNQTSMYLCASSSPGLANNEQFFGPGTRLTVL.

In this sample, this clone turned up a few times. The CDR3 region has the DNA TGCAGTGCTAGAGTCTTCTACGAGCAGTACTTC. This sequence encodes CSARVFYEQYF. The chain uses TRBV20-1 and TRBJ2-7, with no clear D. V gave up 1 base and J gave up 3 bases, with 4 bases separating them. Germline V gene data show CDR1 as DFQATT and CDR2 as SNEGSKA (reference sequence). This CDR3 spans 11 amino acids.

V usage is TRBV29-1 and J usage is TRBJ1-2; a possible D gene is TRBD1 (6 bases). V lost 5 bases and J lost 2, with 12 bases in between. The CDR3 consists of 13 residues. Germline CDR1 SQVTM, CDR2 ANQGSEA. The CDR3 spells CSVTLTGNYGYTF. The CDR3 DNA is TGCAGCGTTACCCTTACAGGGAACTATGGCTACACCTTC.

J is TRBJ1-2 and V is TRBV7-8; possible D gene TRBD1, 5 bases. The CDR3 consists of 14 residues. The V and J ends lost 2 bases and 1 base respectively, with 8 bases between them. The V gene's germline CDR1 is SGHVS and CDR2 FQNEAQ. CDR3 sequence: CASSLFDSNYGYTF. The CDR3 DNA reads TGTGCCAGCAGCTTATTCGACAGTAACTATGGCTACACCTTC.

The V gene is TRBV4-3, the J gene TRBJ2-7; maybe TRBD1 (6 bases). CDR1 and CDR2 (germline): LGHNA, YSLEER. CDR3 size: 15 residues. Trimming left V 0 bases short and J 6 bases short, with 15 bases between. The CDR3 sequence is CASSQDIRTATEQYF. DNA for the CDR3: TGCGCCAGCAGCCAAGATATCAGGACAGCTACCGAGCAGTACTTC.